The TCR beta chain under discussion was sequenced for a study of memory CD4+ T cells and cytomegalovirus serostatus. About the research overall: Donors were healthy Belgian adults, several CMV seropositive and approximately 25 seronegative.

Measured with immunoSEQ multiplex PCR; TCRdb has only the in-frame clones, and not every one. The sample carries 50,000 to 65,000 clones, around 79% recorded once. The J segment lost 8 bases and the V segment lost 4 bases, leaving 19 bases of the junction unmatched. This CDR3 has 17 amino acids. Per the germline V gene, CDR1 is SGHDT and CDR2 is YYEEEE. The sort gate was single viable CD3+CD4+CD8-CD45RO+ cells for memory CD4+ T cells. CMV serostatus came from serum IgG against pp150, pp28, p38, p52. Whole-study results and caveats: Each of approximately 73 CMV-associated TCRbeta sequences occurred in one to five individuals.

For this clone: Its antigen is unknown.

Specimen: memory CD4+ T cells from blood. This receptor was identified in an adult in good health and CMV-seropositive. V is TRBV5-6 and J is TRBJ2-3; 7 positions agree with TRBD2. The CDR3 protein is CASSPPGLAAGSSTQYF. CDR3 DNA sequence: TGTGCCAGCAGCCCGCCAGGTCTAGCGGCGGGGTCGAGTACGCAGTATTTT.